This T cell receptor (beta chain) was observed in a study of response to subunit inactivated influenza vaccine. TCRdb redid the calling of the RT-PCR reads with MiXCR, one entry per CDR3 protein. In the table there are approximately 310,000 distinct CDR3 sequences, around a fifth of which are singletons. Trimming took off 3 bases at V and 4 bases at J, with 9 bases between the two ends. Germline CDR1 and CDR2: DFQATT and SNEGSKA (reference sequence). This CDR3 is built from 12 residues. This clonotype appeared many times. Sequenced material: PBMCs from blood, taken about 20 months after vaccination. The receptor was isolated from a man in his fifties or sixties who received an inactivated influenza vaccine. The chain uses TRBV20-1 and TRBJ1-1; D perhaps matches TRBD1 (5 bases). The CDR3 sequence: CSARGGITEAFF. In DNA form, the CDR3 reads TGCAGTGCTAGGGGGGGGATCACTGAAGCTTTCTTT.